The clone carrying this TCR beta chain was detected only a few times. Its antigen is as yet unknown. This entry belongs to a study of beta chain features in type 1 diabetes. Notes on the study in general: HLA effects on TCRB rearrangement stayed unresolved here.

TCRB transcripts that were expressed got sequenced, as all of the isolated RNA had been reverse transcribed. Data came from immunoSEQ multiplex PCR; TCRdb stores just in-frame clones and leaves some out. The repertoire holds 900,000 or so clones, with roughly 15% as singletons. This TCR came from a woman in her late teens or twenties in good health. What was sequenced was naive CD4+ T cells from blood.

The CDR3 protein is CASSLIRGLGNTEAFF. CDR3 nucleotides: TGCGCCAGCAGCTTAATCCGGGGATTAGGGAACACTGAAGCTTTCTTT. This chain uses TRBV5-1 with TRBJ1-1, with D uncertain. V shed 2 bases and J shed 1 base, with 15 bases lying between them. The CDR3 contains 16 residues. Per the germline V gene, CDR1 is SGHRS and CDR2 is YFSETQ.